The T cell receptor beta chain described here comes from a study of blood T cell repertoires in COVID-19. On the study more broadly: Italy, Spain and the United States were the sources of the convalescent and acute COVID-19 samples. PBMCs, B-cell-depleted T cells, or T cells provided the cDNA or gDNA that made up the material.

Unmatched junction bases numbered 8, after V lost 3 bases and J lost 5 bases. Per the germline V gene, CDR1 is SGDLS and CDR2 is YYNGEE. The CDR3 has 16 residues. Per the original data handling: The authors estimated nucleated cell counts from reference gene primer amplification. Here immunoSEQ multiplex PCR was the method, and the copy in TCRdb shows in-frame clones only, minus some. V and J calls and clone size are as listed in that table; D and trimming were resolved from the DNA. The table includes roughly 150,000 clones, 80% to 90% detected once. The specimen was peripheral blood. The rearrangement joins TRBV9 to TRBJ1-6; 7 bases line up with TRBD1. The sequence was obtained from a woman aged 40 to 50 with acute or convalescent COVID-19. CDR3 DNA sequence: TGTGCCAGCAGCGCACGCCCCGGGACAGATAATTCACCCCTCCACTTT. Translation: CASSARPGTDNSPLHF.